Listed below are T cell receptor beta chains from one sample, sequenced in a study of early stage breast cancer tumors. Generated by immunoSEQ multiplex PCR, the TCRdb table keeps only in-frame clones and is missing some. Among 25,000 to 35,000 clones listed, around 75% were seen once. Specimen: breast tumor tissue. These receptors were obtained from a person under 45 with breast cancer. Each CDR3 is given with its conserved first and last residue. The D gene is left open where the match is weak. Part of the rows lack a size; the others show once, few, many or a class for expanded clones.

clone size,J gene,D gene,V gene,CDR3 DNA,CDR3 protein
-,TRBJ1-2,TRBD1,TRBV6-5,TGTGCCAGCAGTCCCGGGACAGGGGACTATGGCTACACCTTC,CASSPGTGDYGYTF
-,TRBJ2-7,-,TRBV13,TGTGCCAGCAGCCTGAATTCCATATACGAGCAGTACTTC,CASSLNSIYEQYF
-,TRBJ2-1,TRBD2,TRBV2,TGTGCCAGCATCCATCGGAGCGGGAGATTCAATGAGCAGTTCTTC,CASIHRSGRFNEQFF
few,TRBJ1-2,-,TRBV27,TGTGCCAGCAGTTTAGCGGGGTTCGGGGACTATGGCTACACCTTC,CASSLAGFGDYGYTF
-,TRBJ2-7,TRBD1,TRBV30,TGTGCCTGGAGTGTAGACAGGGGAGACGAGCAGTACTTC,CAWSVDRGDEQYF
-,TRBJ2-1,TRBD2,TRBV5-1,TGCGCCAGCAGCTTGGGAGTAGCGGGAAATTCCTACAATGAGCAGTTCTTC,CASSLGVAGNSYNEQFF
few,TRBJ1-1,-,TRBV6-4,TGTGCCAGCAGTGATGGCGACAGGATGAACACTGAAGCTTTCTTT,CASSDGDRMNTEAFF
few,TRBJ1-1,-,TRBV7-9,TGTGCCAGCAGACTACAGGGCAAGGGCACTGAAGCTTTCTTT,CASRLQGKGTEAFF
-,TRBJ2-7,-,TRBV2,TGTGCCAGCAGGGGGGACTCCATAGGGGAGCAGTACTTC,CASRGDSIGEQYF
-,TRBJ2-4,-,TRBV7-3,TGTGCCAGCAGCTTACGGGCAAAAAACATTCAGTACTTC,CASSLRAKNIQYF
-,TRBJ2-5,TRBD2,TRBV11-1,TGTGCCAGCCGTACTAGCGGCCAAGAGACCCAGTACTTC,CASRTSGQETQYF
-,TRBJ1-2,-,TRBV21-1,TGTGCCAGCAGCAAAGGGGGACGGGCCTACGACTATGGCTACACCTTC,CASSKGGRAYDYGYTF
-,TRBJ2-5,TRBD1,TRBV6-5,TGTGCCAGCAGTCTGGGACAGGGGGCCGAGACCCAGTACTTC,CASSLGQGAETQYF
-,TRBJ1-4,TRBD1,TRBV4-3,TGCGCCAGCAGCCAGGGGACAGGCGGAGGTTTTAATGAAAAACTGTTTTTT,CASSQGTGGGFNEKLFF
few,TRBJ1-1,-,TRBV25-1,TGTGCCAGCAGTGTGACAGGCGCTGAAGCTTTCTTT,CASSVTGAEAFF
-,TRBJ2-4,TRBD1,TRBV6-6,TGTGCCAGCAGTCACGACAGGGGGCGCATGGTAAACATTCAGTACTTC,CASSHDRGRMVNIQYF
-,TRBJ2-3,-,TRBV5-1,TGCGCCAGCAGCTTGAGCTTAAGCACAGATACGCAGTATTTT,CASSLSLSTDTQYF
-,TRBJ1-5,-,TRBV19,TGTGCCAGTAGTCGAACAGACCTTGGACCGCGAAGCCTGGGTCAGCCCCAGCATTTT,CASSRTDLGPRSLGQPQHF
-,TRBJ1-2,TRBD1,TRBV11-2,TGTGCCAGCAGCTCGCAGGGGGTTGTGAGAGGCTACACCTTC,CASSSQGVVRGYTF
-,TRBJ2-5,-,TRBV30,TGTGCCTGGAGTGTACAGGGAGAGACCCAGTACTTC,CAWSVQGETQYF
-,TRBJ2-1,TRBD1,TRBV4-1,TGCGCCAGCAGCCAAGTCGGGACAGGGAAGATCGATGAGCAGTTCTTC,CASSQVGTGKIDEQFF
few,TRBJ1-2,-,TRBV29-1,TGCAGCGTTGAAGATCAAAAGTCGGACTATGGCTACACCTTC,CSVEDQKSDYGYTF
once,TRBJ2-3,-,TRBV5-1,TGCGCCAGCAGCTTGGGCGTGGACTCCACAGATACGCAGTATTTT,CASSLGVDSTDTQYF
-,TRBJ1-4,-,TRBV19,TGTGCCACCCTCGCGAGGGTAGGAAGTGAAAAACTGTTTTTT,CATLARVGSEKLFF
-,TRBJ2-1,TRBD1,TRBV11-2,TGTGCCAGCAGCTTAGATGACAGGGCGTCCTACAATGAGCAGTTCTTC,CASSLDDRASYNEQFF
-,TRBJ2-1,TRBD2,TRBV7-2,TGTGCCAGCAGCCCCGATGCTAGCGGGAGCGGCGGGGATGAGCAGTTCTTC,CASSPDASGSGGDEQFF
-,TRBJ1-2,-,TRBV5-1,TGCGCCAGCAGCTTAGGGCAGGGTTCGGGTAACTATGGCTACACCTTC,CASSLGQGSGNYGYTF
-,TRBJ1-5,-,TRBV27,TGTGCCAGCGGCCGGGACCAAAATCAGCCCCAGCATTTT,CASGRDQNQPQHF
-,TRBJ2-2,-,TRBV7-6,TGTGCCAGCAGCTTAGGGAGGGCCGGGGAGCTGTTTTTT,CASSLGRAGELFF
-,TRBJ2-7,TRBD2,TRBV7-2,TGTGCCAGCAGCTTAGGCCCGGGAGGCGAGCAGTACTTC,CASSLGPGGEQYF
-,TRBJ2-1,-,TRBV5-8,TGTGCCAGCAGCCAACAGTATAATGAGCAGTTCTTC,CASSQQYNEQFF
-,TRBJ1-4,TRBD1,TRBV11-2,TGTGCCAGCAGCCTGGGGACAGTTAATGAAAAACTGTTTTTT,CASSLGTVNEKLFF
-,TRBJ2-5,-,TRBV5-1,TGCGCCAGCAGCCCCGATGTGGCGTACCAAGAGACCCAGTACTTC,CASSPDVAYQETQYF
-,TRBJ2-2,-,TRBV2,TGTGCCAGCAGTAAGACAAGCTTAGCCGGGGAGCTGTTTTTT,CASSKTSLAGELFF
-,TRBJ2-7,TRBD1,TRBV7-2,TGTGCCAGCAGGGCGGACAGGGCTTACGAGCAGTACTTC,CASRADRAYEQYF
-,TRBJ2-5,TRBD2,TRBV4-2,TGTGCCAGCAGCCAAGAAGGTCTAGCGGGAGGCAGGGTCCTTTTAGGCCAAGAGACCCAGTACTTC,CASSQEGLAGGRVLLGQETQYF
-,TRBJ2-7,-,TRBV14,TGTGCCAGCAGTCGAGAGAGACAGACCTCCTACGAGCAGTACTTC,CASSRERQTSYEQYF
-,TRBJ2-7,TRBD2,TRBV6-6,TGTGCCAGCAGTTACTCGACTAGCGGCTACGAGCAGTACTTC,CASSYSTSGYEQYF
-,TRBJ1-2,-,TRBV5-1,TGCGCCAGCAGCTTTGGAGGAGGATCTAACTATGGCTACACCTTC,CASSFGGGSNYGYTF
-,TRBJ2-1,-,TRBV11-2,TGTGCCAGCAGCGGTCGGGCCGACCGGTTCTTC,CASSGRADRFF
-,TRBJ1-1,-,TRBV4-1,TGCGCCAGCAGCCCCAACGAGGGCAGCCGCATAGAAGCTTTCTTT,CASSPNEGSRIEAFF
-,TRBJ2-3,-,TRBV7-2,TGTGCCAGCAGCGGCCTAGATACGCAGTATTTT,CASSGLDTQYF
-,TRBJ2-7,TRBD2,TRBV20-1,TGCAGAGTAGCGGGAGGAGGGGAGCAGTACTTC,CRVAGGGEQYF
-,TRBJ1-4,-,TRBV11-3,TGTGCCAGCACCTTTGCGGCCGCAGGGCTCGGCGATGAAAAACTGTTTTTT,CASTFAAAGLGDEKLFF
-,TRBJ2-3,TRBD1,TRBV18,TGTGCCAGCTCCCCATTGGGACAGGGCACAGATACGCAGTATTTT,CASSPLGQGTDTQYF
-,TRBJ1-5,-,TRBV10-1,TGCGCCAGCAGCAGAGGGGGAAAGGATCAGCCCCAGCATTTT,CASSRGGKDQPQHF
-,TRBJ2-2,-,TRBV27,TGTGCCAGCAGTTCCCCGGGTGGGAGTACCGGGGAGCTGTTTTTT,CASSSPGGSTGELFF
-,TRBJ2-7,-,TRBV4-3,TGCGCCAGCAGCGTCGAACTATCTAGGCCCTATAGGTCCTACGAGCAGTACTTC,CASSVELSRPYRSYEQYF
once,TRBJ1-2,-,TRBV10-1,TGCGCCAGCTCTGGGAGGGGGAACTATGGCTACACCTTC,CASSGRGNYGYTF
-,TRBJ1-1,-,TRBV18,TGTGCCAGCTCACCACGGGGCGGGACCAACACTGAAGCTTTCTTT,CASSPRGGTNTEAFF
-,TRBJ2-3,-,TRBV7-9,TGTGCCAGCAGCTTAGCAAGGGGTGACGAGCTGCAGTATTTT,CASSLARGDELQYF